The rows below give T cell receptor beta chains drawn from one sample of a study of radiation and T cells in renal cell carcinoma. Clones were sequenced by immunoSEQ multiplex PCR, and TCRdb holds only the in-frame ones, with some missing. The table includes around 64,000 clones, approximately 84% detected once. The sequenced sample was blood, obtained from a patient whose treatment included radiotherapy and nephrectomy. The source of these receptors is a man in his 60s with renal cell carcinoma. The CDR3 runs from the conserved cysteine through the conserved F or W. D genes are given only for firm matches. Clone size is stated in some rows and not others, as once, few, many or a class when expanded.

>.|TRBV28|TRBJ2-5|.
CATTSGLRNWETQYF
TGTGCCACCACTTCTGGGTTGAGGAATTGGGAGACCCAGTACTTC
>.|TRBV5-4|TRBJ2-5|.
CASSLMLATAQETQYF
TGTGCCAGCAGCTTGATGTTGGCTACTGCCCAAGAGACCCAGTACTTC
>TRBD1|TRBV11-2|TRBJ1-6|medium-sized
CASTPGQFNSPLHF
TGTGCCAGCACCCCGGGACAGTTTAATTCACCCCTCCACTTT
>.|TRBV2|TRBJ1-4|once
CASSSGQTEKLFF
TGTGCCAGCAGTTCCGGACAAACAGAAAAACTGTTTTTT
>TRBD2|TRBV29-1|TRBJ2-2|.
CSVALAGVSGELFF
TGCAGCGTTGCACTAGCGGGAGTGAGCGGGGAGCTGTTTTTT
>TRBD1|TRBV27|TRBJ2-5|.
CASSTGTGGAQTQYF
TGTGCCAGCAGCACCGGGACAGGGGGCGCTCAGACCCAGTACTTC
>.|TRBV2|TRBJ1-6|few
CASSEGLSSYNSPLHF
TGTGCCAGCAGTGAAGGTCTAAGCTCCTATAATTCACCCCTCCACTTT
>.|TRBV19|TRBJ2-2|.
CASSSHNTGELFF
TGTGCCAGTAGTAGCCATAACACCGGGGAGCTGTTTTTT
>.|TRBV7-3|TRBJ2-2|.
CASPSRTANTGELFF
TGTGCCAGCCCTTCCCGGACAGCGAACACCGGGGAGCTGTTTTTT
>TRBD1|TRBV7-7|TRBJ2-1|once
CASSPDRASYNEQFF
TGTGCCAGCAGCCCGGACAGGGCCTCCTACAATGAGCAGTTCTTC
>.|TRBV27|TRBJ2-1|.
CASSLKWLPREQFF
TGTGCCAGCAGTTTAAAGTGGCTTCCGCGGGAGCAGTTCTTC
>.|TRBV11-3|TRBJ2-2|.
CASSLHGFALSTGELFF
TGTGCCAGCAGCTTACATGGTTTTGCGCTCTCCACCGGGGAGCTGTTTTTT
>.|TRBV5-4|TRBJ2-5|few
CASSRSSGQLKETQYF
TGTGCCAGCAGCCGAAGCTCCGGACAGCTCAAAGAGACCCAGTACTTC
>TRBD2|TRBV11-2|TRBJ2-5|once
CASSSSGSKETQYF
TGTGCCAGCAGCTCTAGCGGGAGCAAAGAGACCCAGTACTTC
>.|TRBV6-1|TRBJ2-5|.
CASSEETQYF
TGTGCCAGCAGTGAAGAGACCCAGTACTTC
>TRBD2|TRBV19|TRBJ2-5|.
CASSVWTSGDKETQYF
TGTGCCAGTAGTGTCTGGACTAGCGGGGATAAAGAGACCCAGTACTTC
>.|TRBV7-9|TRBJ1-2|few
CASSRTGPYGYTF
TGTGCCAGCAGCCGTACAGGGCCCTATGGCTACACCTTC
>.|TRBV19|TRBJ1-1|.
CASGVTFDTEAFF
TGTGCCAGCGGCGTGACATTTGACACTGAAGCTTTCTTT
>TRBD1|TRBV30|TRBJ1-2|few
CAWTLGDRSANYGYTF
TGTGCCTGGACTCTAGGGGACAGAAGTGCTAACTATGGCTACACCTTC
>.|TRBV6-1|TRBJ1-1|.
CASSEIRDTEAFF
TGTGCCAGCAGTGAGATTAGGGACACTGAAGCTTTCTTT
>.|TRBV29-1|TRBJ2-7|.
CSVEESSEQYF
TGCAGCGTTGAAGAAAGCAGCGAGCAGTACTTC
>TRBD2|TRBV2|TRBJ2-3|.
CASSVGTGTSGARNTQYF
TGTGCCAGCAGTGTGGGGACCGGGACTAGCGGGGCCAGGAATACGCAGTATTTT
>TRBD2|TRBV4-1|TRBJ2-3|few
CASSLGVAGVSTDTQYF
TGCGCCAGCAGCCTAGGGGTAGCGGGGGTTAGCACAGATACGCAGTATTTT
>.|TRBV5-6|TRBJ2-1|.
CASSPEWQTNNEQFF
TGTGCCAGCAGCCCAGAGTGGCAAACTAACAATGAGCAGTTCTTC
>.|TRBV18|TRBJ1-5|.
CASSPVGLSNQPQHF
TGTGCCAGCTCACCAGTGGGGTTGAGCAATCAGCCCCAGCATTTT
>TRBD2|TRBV9|TRBJ2-1|.
CASSVMVLAEYNEQFF
TGTGCCAGCAGCGTAATGGTTCTAGCGGAATACAATGAGCAGTTCTTC
>TRBD2|TRBV19|TRBJ2-3|once
CASSPGLVGADTQYF
TGTGCCAGTAGTCCCGGACTAGTCGGCGCAGATACGCAGTATTTT